What follows is one T cell receptor (beta chain) and its context. These data come from a study of T cells after yellow fever vaccination. Study-level background: In the case of low-cell-number fractions, SMART-Seq v4 Ultra Low Input was used for preparation.

CDR1 is SEHNR and CDR2 is FQNEAQ in the germline V gene (reference sequence). The CDR3 has 17 residues. Trimming took 5 bases from V and 6 from J; bases not matched to a gene: 15. MiXCR, applied by TCRdb to the 5' RACE reads, yields one record per CDR3 protein. The table includes a few hundred thousand distinct CDR3 sequences, roughly 4% detected once. The chain couples TRBV7-9 to TRBJ2-3; 9 bases map to TRBD2. This clonotype was sampled from a man aged 18 to 29 who received the YFV17D yellow fever vaccine. The sequencing here drew on PBMCs, taken 5 days after the yellow fever booster vaccination. CDR3 residues: CASSTRTAGGPGDTQYF. DNA of the CDR3: TGTGCCAGCAGCACCCGAACGGCGGGGGGGCCTGGCGATACGCAGTATTTT.